There are many counts of the clone carrying this T cell receptor (beta chain). Antigen: not known. This entry comes from a study of CD8 T cells in ankylosing spondylitis. Notes on the study in general: It appeared that ankylosing spondylitis blood was characterized by a TCR beta motif of about eight highly homologous variants.

Quantitative 5'-RACE with molecular barcodes was used to make the TCR beta libraries. TCRdb itself ran the 5' RACE reads through MiXCR, one entry per CDR3 protein. The sample includes more than 500,000 distinct CDR3 sequences, roughly 5.2% seen only once; the top ten take 3% to 4%. The CDR3 consists of 15 residues. Germline-derived CDR1 and CDR2 are MNHEY and SMNVEV (reference sequence). V lost 7 bases and J lost 7, with 19 bases in between. Material: blood, either unsorted or a sorted T cell fraction (not recorded which). J is TRBJ1-4 and V is TRBV27; a possible D gene is TRBD1 (5 bases). The TCR was taken from a male donor with ankylosing spondylitis. The CDR3 DNA follows: TGTGCCAGCACCATCGACAGCCCCGAGAGTGAAAAACTGTTTTTT. Translation gives CASTIDSPESEKLFF.